Listed below are T cell receptor beta chains from one sample, sequenced in a study of blood T cells in healthy people across ages. TCRdb used MiXCR to reprocess the 5' RACE reads, holding one entry per CDR3 protein. The data hold some 640,000 distinct CDR3 sequences, with approximately 30% observed a single time. The sequenced sample was blood. Receptors originate from a woman of 80 years or more in good health. Each CDR3 is given with its conserved first and last residue. D genes are given only for firm matches. Expanded clones are given a class, and other clones once, few, many or no size at all.

>16|TRBJ2-7|many|TRBV27|TRBD2
TGTGCCAGCAGTTTATCGAAGGCGGGGGGCTCCTACGAGCAGTACTTC
CASSLSKAGGSYEQYF
>16|TRBJ2-5|many|TRBV11-2|.
TGTGCCAGCAGCTTAGAAAGTTCAATAGGGCGAGAGACCCAGTACTTC
CASSLESSIGRETQYF
>12|TRBJ1-5|.|TRBV20-1|.
TGCAGTGCTAGGACAGAACATCAGCCCCAGCATTTT
CSARTEHQPQHF
>13|TRBJ1-4|few|TRBV18|.
TGTGCCAGCTCACCAGGGGATAATGAAAAACTGTTTTTT
CASSPGDNEKLFF
>13|TRBJ2-3|.|TRBV29-1|.
TGCAGCGCCGAAGAAGGGGGAATAGATACGCAGTATTTT
CSAEEGGIDTQYF
>13|TRBJ2-7|.|TRBV29-1|.
TGCAGCGTCGGGATGGCGGCTTCCTACGAGCAGTACTTC
CSVGMAASYEQYF
>13|TRBJ2-2|.|TRBV6-5|.
TGTGCCAGCAGTTCCCAGGGGGGAAGGGAGCTGTTTTTT
CASSSQGGRELFF
>13|TRBJ2-5|many|TRBV6-2/TRBV6-3|.
TGTGCCAGCATGGCTGGGGGGTTGAATGAGCAGTACTTC
CASMAGGLNEQYF
>13|TRBJ1-2|.|TRBV7-2|TRBD1
TGTGCCAGCGGCCGGGACAGGGCAGGTGGCTACACCTTC
CASGRDRAGGYTF
>14|TRBJ2-1|many|TRBV3-1|TRBD2
TGTGCCAGCAGCCAAGCGGGGGGGCTCAATGAGCAGTTCTTC
CASSQAGGLNEQFF
>16|TRBJ1-4|.|TRBV4-2|.
TGTGCCAGCGCGAAACGCTGGAGAGGGGCTAATGAAAAACTGTTTTTT
CASAKRWRGANEKLFF
>17|TRBJ2-2|few|TRBV4-3|.
TGCGCCAGCAGCCAAGGCTCAGGAGGGGCGAACACCGGGGAGCTGTTTTTT
CASSQGSGGANTGELFF
>13|TRBJ1-5|few|TRBV11-1|.
TGTGCCAGCAGCTTGGGGGCGTTGGAGCCCCAGCATTTT
CASSLGALEPQHF
>14|TRBJ1-4|.|TRBV7-2|.
TGTGCCAGCAGCGAAGGACAGCTTAATGAAAAACTGTTTTTT
CASSEGQLNEKLFF
>15|TRBJ2-1|.|TRBV5-1|.
TGCGCCAGCAGCTTAGACGCGAGCTCCTACAATGAGCAGTTCTTC
CASSLDASSYNEQFF
>16|TRBJ1-3|many|TRBV6-5|.
TGTGCCAGCAGAGGACCGAGGACAGACTCTGGAAACACCATATATTTT
CASRGPRTDSGNTIYF
>13|TRBJ1-1|.|TRBV30|.
TGTGCCTTCCGGGAGTTTGGGAACACTGAAGCTTTCTTT
CAFREFGNTEAFF
>15|TRBJ2-3|once|TRBV6-5|.
TGTGCCAGCAGAAGCATCATTAGCGCGAAGGGAACGCAGTATTTT
CASRSIISAKGTQYF
>14|TRBJ2-7|.|TRBV4-3|.
TGCGCCGGCAGCCAAGATATCTTTTCCTACGGGCAGTACTTC
CAGSQDIFSYGQYF
>18|TRBJ2-3|many|TRBV28|TRBD2
TGTGCCAGCAGTTTAGGACTAGCGGGGGGGACTGACACAGATACGCAGTATTTT
CASSLGLAGGTDTDTQYF
>13|TRBJ1-1|.|TRBV5-5|.
TGTGCCAGCAGCTTGGCCTCGAACACTGAAGCTTTCTTT
CASSLASNTEAFF
>17|TRBJ2-7|.|TRBV18|.
TGTGCCAGCTCACCATATGGTGGGTTTAACAACGGCTACGAGCAGTACTTC
CASSPYGGFNNGYEQYF
>14|TRBJ2-7|.|TRBV7-9|TRBD2
TGTGCCAGCAGCCGTAGCGGGATCTACAATGAGCAGTACTTC
CASSRSGIYNEQYF
>14|TRBJ1-6|few|TRBV5-1|.
TGCGCCAGCAGCTTGGAAGGCCTCAATTCACCCCTCCACTTT
CASSLEGLNSPLHF
>13|TRBJ2-7|many|TRBV20-1|.
TGCAGTTGGAGACACACCGTAACCTACGAGCAGTACTTC
CSWRHTVTYEQYF
>12|TRBJ2-7|few|TRBV7-9|.
TGTGCCAGCAGCTTCGTGGGAGAGGCCCAGTACTTC
CASSFVGEAQYF
>13|TRBJ1-2|many|TRBV5-1|.
TGCGCCAGTTCCACAGGGCCGGGCTATGGCTACACCTTC
CASSTGPGYGYTF
>17|TRBJ2-1|many|TRBV7-3|TRBD2
TGTGCCAGCAGCTTAACGATGGGTAGCGGGGGGGGAAATGAGCAGTTCTTC
CASSLTMGSGGGNEQFF
>15|TRBJ1-3|many|TRBV11-2|TRBD1
TGTGCCAGCAGCTTACAGACAGGGGCTGGAAACACCATATATTTT
CASSLQTGAGNTIYF
>13|TRBJ2-7|.|TRBV20-1|.
TGCAGTGCTAGAGATGTGCAGTCCTACGAGCAGTACTTC
CSARDVQSYEQYF
>15|TRBJ2-7|.|TRBV20-1|TRBD2
TGCAGTGCTAGGTCACTAGCGGGAGGCACCTACGAGCAGTACTTC
CSARSLAGGTYEQYF
>16|TRBJ2-3|.|TRBV20-1|TRBD2
TGCAGTGCTCGACTAGCGGGGGATACTAGCACAGATACGCAGTATTTT
CSARLAGDTSTDTQYF
>14|TRBJ2-5|many|TRBV10-3|.
TGTGCCACCGACGAGGGGGGGGGCCGAGAGACCCAGTACTTC
CATDEGGGRETQYF
>13|TRBJ2-7|.|TRBV12-3/TRBV12-4|.
TGTGCCAGCAGTCCCGACCCCGGTATTACCCAGTACTTC
CASSPDPGITQYF
>17|TRBJ1-2|many|TRBV6-2/TRBV6-3|.
TGTGCCAGCAGTTACTCGATCCCGCGACAGTCTAGCTATGGCTACACCTTC
CASSYSIPRQSSYGYTF
>14|TRBJ2-3|.|TRBV6-5|.
TGTGCCAGCAGTTATAAATTGGGCACAGATGCGCAGTATTTT
CASSYKLGTDAQYF
>13|TRBJ2-5|few|TRBV29-1|TRBD2
TGCAGCGCCCGACTAGCGGGGACGGAGACCCAGTACTTC
CSARLAGTETQYF
>16|TRBJ2-1|.|TRBV6-1|.
TGTGCCTGCAGTGAAAAGGGGCAGGGATGGTACAATGAGCAGTTCTTC
CACSEKGQGWYNEQFF
>16|TRBJ2-7|many|TRBV20-1|TRBD1
TGCAGTGCCGACCGCTTCTCGGGACAGGGCCGCGACGAGCAGTACTTC
CSADRFSGQGRDEQYF
>17|TRBJ2-5|.|TRBV7-2|TRBD1
TGTGCCAGCAGCTCCGGGACAGCCCTCCCTGCGCAAGAGACCCAGTACTTC
CASSSGTALPAQETQYF
>11|TRBJ2-1|.|TRBV20-1|.
TGCAGTGCGAAACTAGTCAATGAGCAGTTCTTC
CSAKLVNEQFF
>12|TRBJ2-7|.|TRBV14|.
TGTGCCAGCAGCCAATACGACTACGAGCAGTACTTC
CASSQYDYEQYF
>14|TRBJ1-5|.|TRBV6-4|TRBD1
TGTGCCAGCAGTGCAGGGGGGTTTGGGCAGCCCCAGCATTTT
CASSAGGFGQPQHF